This T cell receptor beta chain was recorded in a study of CD8 T cells in Susac syndrome (dated by TCRdb to about 2019). Turning to the overall study: Of the Susac syndrome patients who were sequenced, six had clinically active disease and roughly eight were in clinical remission. At the time of blood withdrawal, Susac syndrome patients were either therapy-naive, taking corticosteroids (with some also receiving IVIg), or on IVIg alone. Whether CD8+ T cell activation and differentiation in Susac syndrome was antigen driven was tested using repertoire sequencing. CD8+ T cell repertoire clonality was compared between 12 healthy donors, around 14 Susac syndrome patients and roughly 15 multiple sclerosis patients. The paper as a whole reports these results and caveats: Clonal expansion was observed in Susac syndrome CD8+ repertoires, with the highest expansion in CD8+ TEMRA cells and greater expansion in clinically active than in remitting patients. In the total CD8+ and CD8+ TEMRA repertoires, about 16 and five Susac-specific public clones, respectively, were identified. The study acknowledged that relatively few individuals were included in the TCR sequencing and HLA analysis.

Peripheral blood CD8+ and CD4+ T cells from healthy donors, Susac syndrome patients and multiple sclerosis patients were profiled using high-throughput TCR beta sequencing. Recently defined diagnostic criteria for definite or probable disease were met by the Susac syndrome patients. Bulk CD8+ and CD4+ T cells were purified magnetically by negative isolation, whereas CD8+ TEMRA cells were enriched by FACS. Blood was collected in EDTA tubes and processed within 24 hours, with PBMCs isolated through density gradient centrifugation. PBMCs intended for TCR sequencing were frozen in liquid nitrogen and were later thawed in a 37 degrees C water bath. Purity of sorted or isolated CD4+, CD8+ and CD8+ TEMRA cells was at least 90%. The germline V gene supplies CDR1 SQVTM and CDR2 ANQGSEA. V sheds 4 bases and J sheds 1 base, leaving 13 bases between their ends. The CDR3 starts with the cysteine, ends with the phenylalanine, and has 14 residues. Of all the DNA, just the CDR3 is kept, 42 bases in frame from base 1.

Comment on this clonotype: Its antigen is not yet known. No much larger clone is present one base from it, and per-base qualities are unavailable.

RNA was extracted using the RNeasy kit, and about 0.5 to 1 microgram was reverse transcribed with random hexamers. The immunoSEQ multiplex PCR assay, covering 54 Vbeta and 13 Jbeta segments, was used to amplify TCR beta CDR3 regions. PCR amplification bias was corrected using a synthetic template baseline for primer optimization and computational correction. In the source study's methods: Reads were annotated to V, D and J genes according to IMGT and were analyzed with immunoSEQ Analyzer, with only productive sequences retained. To calculate clonality, Shannon entropy was normalized by log2 of the number of productive unique sequences and then subtracted from one. Public and private clones were assessed among the 100 most prevalent clones of each patient and control. Susac-specific clones were defined as absent from healthy and MS cohorts, around 970 published viral clones and other ImmuneACCESS disease sequences. Clones were called with MiXCR by TCRdb after fastp trimmed the public reads at Q25, and only in-frame beta chains were retained. One record per CDR3 amino acid sequence lists the most common genes and DNA. These V and J calls rely on TCRdb rather than the paper's analysis. The sample has 95,000 to 150,000 distinct CDR3 sequences on record, roughly 94% of them singletons. 0.28% of the sample is held by the ten biggest clonotypes.

The chain is assembled from TRBV29-1 and TRBJ1-1; no D gene can be assigned with confidence. Sequenced input: CD8+ T cells from PBMCs. This clonotype was sampled from a human donor with Susac syndrome. The CDR3: CSVVGEFTNTEAFF. At the DNA level, the sequence is TGCAGCGTTGTGGGTGAATTTACGAACACTGAAGCTTTCTTT.